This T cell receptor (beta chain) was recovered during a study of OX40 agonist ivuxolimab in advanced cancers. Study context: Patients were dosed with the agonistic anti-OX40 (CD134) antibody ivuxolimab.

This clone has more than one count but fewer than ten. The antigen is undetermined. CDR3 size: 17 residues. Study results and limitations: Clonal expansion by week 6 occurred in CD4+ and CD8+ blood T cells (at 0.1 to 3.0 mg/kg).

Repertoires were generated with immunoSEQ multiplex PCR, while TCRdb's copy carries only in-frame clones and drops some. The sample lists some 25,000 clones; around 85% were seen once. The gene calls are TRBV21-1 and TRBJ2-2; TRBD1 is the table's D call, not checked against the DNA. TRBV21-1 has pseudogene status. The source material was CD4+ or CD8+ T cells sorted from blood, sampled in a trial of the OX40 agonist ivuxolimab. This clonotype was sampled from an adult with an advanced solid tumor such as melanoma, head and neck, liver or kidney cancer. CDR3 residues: CASSDQTGGKGTGELFF. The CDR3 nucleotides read TGTGCCAGCAGCGACCAAACAGGGGGCAAAGGCACCGGGGAGCTGTTTTTT.